The source of this TCR beta chain is a study of blood T cell repertoires in COVID-19. Germline-derived CDR1 and CDR2 are MNHNY and SVGAGI (reference sequence). Trimming at V came to 8 bases and at J to 4 bases, leaving 13 bases not matched to a gene. CDR3 length equals 15 residues. The table came from immunoSEQ multiplex PCR; TCRdb's copy has only in-frame clones and leaves some out. The sample consists of about 200,000 clones, roughly 78% of them appearing once. Sequencing was performed on peripheral blood. The rearrangement joins TRBV6-6 to TRBJ1-1; 7 bases agree with TRBD1. This receptor was identified in a woman aged 40 to 50 with acute or convalescent COVID-19. DNA of the CDR3: TGTGCCAGCGCCACGGCTAACAGGGGAATCACTGAAGCTTTCTTT. It specifies CASATANRGITEAFF.